These 2 T cell receptor beta chains came from one sample sequenced in a study of T cells after yellow fever vaccination. TCRdb analysed the 5' RACE reads with MiXCR anew, one entry per CDR3 protein. Found here are approximately 610,000 distinct CDR3 sequences, around a sixth of them singletons; the top ten hold roughly 17%. This material consisted of PBMCs, taken 4 to 5 days after the first yellow fever vaccination. The receptors derive from a man between 18 and 29 years old who received the YFV17D yellow fever vaccine.

V is TRBV6-2 or TRBV6-3 and J is TRBJ2-2, with D possibly called TRBD1 or TRBD2 (5 bases each). The CDR3 sequence is 15 residues long. The V end was cut by 1 base, the J end by 7 bases, with 13 bases between. Germline loops: CDR1 MNHEY, CDR2 SVGEGT. The CDR3 reads CASSYLPSRVGELFF. CDR3 DNA: TGTGCCAGCAGTTACTTACCTAGCAGGGTCGGGGAGCTGTTTTTT.

This clonotype was seen a few times. The chain uses TRBV19 and TRBJ2-7; D remains unclear. Germline assignment: CDR1 LNHDA and CDR2 SQIVND (reference sequence). Trimming pared 3 bases from V and 3 bases from J, leaving 12 bases between. This CDR3 contains 14 residues. CDR3 DNA: TGTGCCAGTAGTATGGCGGCCTTTATCTACGAGCAGTACTTC. Translated, it gives CASSMAAFIYEQYF.